Following are 7 T cell receptor beta chains from one sample sequenced in a study of cytomegalovirus exposure and HLA in healthy donors. In the PCR, 60 Vbeta and 13 Jbeta primers were used. Method: immunoSEQ multiplex PCR; TCRdb's copy keeps in-frame clones and lacks some. Of 90,000 to 95,000 clones in the sample, about 77% were seen once. The sequenced sample was PBMCs. The origin of the receptors is a male donor in good health and CMV-seropositive.

This rearrangement joins TRBV23-1 to TRBJ2-7, with D perhaps matching TRBD1 (6 bases). TRBV23-1 counts as an open reading frame of uncertain function. The CDR3 length is 11 residues. The germline V and J ends were trimmed by 4 bases and 6 bases, with 7 bases remaining between them. The CDR3 region is CASSRGGEQYF. DNA for the CDR3: TGCGCCAGCAGTCGAGGGGGCGAGCAGTACTTC.

The rearrangement links TRBV7-2 to TRBJ2-1; D perhaps matches TRBD1 (5 bases). This CDR3 is built from 14 residues. Trimming cost V 5 bases and J 3 bases, with 11 bases left between them. CDR1 and CDR2 from the germline V gene are SGHTA and FQGNSA. CDR3 coding DNA: TGTGCCAGCAGCCTATATGACAGCTACAATGAGCAGTTCTTC. Its translation: CASSLYDSYNEQFF. The full variable domain, completed using reference TRBV7-2 and TRBJ2-1, is GAGVSQSPSNKVTEKGKDVELRCDPISGHTALYWYRQSLGQGLEFLIYFQGNSAPDKSGLPSDRFSAERTGGSVSTLTIQRTQQEDSAVYLCASSLYDSYNEQFFGPGTRLTVL.

The chain uses TRBV4-1 and TRBJ1-2, with D unresolved. V lost 2 bases to trimming and J lost 0 bases, with 4 bases between them. CDR1 and CDR2 from the germline V gene are MGHRA and YSYEKL. CDR3 length: 13 amino acids. CDR3 bases: TGCGCCAGCAGCCAAATAGCTAACTATGGCTACACCTTC. The encoded protein is CASSQIANYGYTF.

This clone was seen only a few times. CDR3 nucleotide sequence: TGTGATAGCCCCCGGTGTTACGAGCAGTACTTC. Its protein product is CDSPRCYEQYF. The chain carries TRBV6-5 and TRBJ2-7; D is unresolved. The CDR3 totals 11 residues. Germline-derived CDR1 and CDR2 are MNHEY and SVGAGI.

The chain carries TRBV5-1 and TRBJ2-2; D possibly corresponds to TRBD1 (6 bases). Trimming stripped 3 bases from V and 3 bases from J, with 15 bases between. The germline V gene encodes CDR1 SGHRS and CDR2 YFSETQ. The CDR3 consists of 16 residues. The chain's CDR3 is CASSWELDSYTGELFF. The CDR3 region has the DNA TGCGCCAGCAGCTGGGAGTTGGACAGCTACACCGGGGAGCTGTTTTTT.

The chain uses TRBV5-6 and TRBJ1-4; 12 bases map to TRBD1. The germline V gene has CDR1 SGHDT and CDR2 YYEEEE. The CDR3 is 18 residues long. The V segment lost 0 bases and the J segment 7 bases; nucleotides outside the gene matches: 10. The CDR3 sequence is CASSLGPGQGAPGEKLFF. CDR3 nucleotides: TGTGCCAGCAGCTTGGGACCGGGACAGGGGGCGCCGGGTGAAAAACTGTTTTTT.

This chain uses TRBV9 with TRBJ1-2; D might be TRBD1 (6 bases). Germline V gene sequence: CDR1 SGDLS, CDR2 YYNGEE. The CDR3 is 13 amino acids. V lost 3 bases to trimming and J lost 14 bases, with 20 bases between them. DNA for the CDR3: TGTGCCAGCAGCGGCCCGGGACAAGTTACGAGAACCTTC. Translation gives CASSGPGQVTRTF. Based on the CDR3 plus reference TRBV9 and TRBJ1-2, the full variable domain is DSGVTQTPKHLITATGQRVTLRCSPRSGDLSVYWYQQSLDQGLQFLIQYYNGEERAKGNILERFSAQQFPDLHSELNLSSLELGDSALYFCASSGPGQVTRTFGSGTRLTVV.